This note documents a single T cell receptor (beta chain) sequence. This clonotype was detected a few times. Its specific antigen is unknown. Within one base of it there is no much larger clone, and no base qualities were kept. Instrument on record: Illumina HiSeq 1500. The public reads were quality trimmed at Q25 with fastp and then assembled into clones with MiXCR by TCRdb, keeping productive beta chains. CDR3 protein duplicates are merged, each entry listing the most common genes and DNA. The sample table holds roughly 500,000 distinct CDR3 sequences, of which about 42% were seen once. Together, the top ten hold around two fifths of the sample. There are 15 amino acids in the CDR3, from cysteine to phenylalanine inclusive. The DNA shown is the 45-base CDR3, in frame from base 1. V is cut by 7 bases and J by 0 bases, and the space between the germline ends is 16 bases. CDR1 and CDR2 (MNHEY, SVGAGI) derive from the germline V gene.

The data stem from a study of T cell repertoires in cytomegalovirus infection (dated by TCRdb to between 2019 and 2020). General notes on the study: The peptide stimulations were aimed at well-studied HLA-B-restricted epitopes as well as recently identified HLA-C-restricted CMV epitopes, whose presentation resists viral immunomodulation. Donor HLA type was relevant to the analysis, as public TCR beta signatures indicated carriage of CMV infection together with the matching HLA type. The study at large found these results: Cumulative frequency of public TCR beta family members discriminated carriers of CMV infection plus the relevant HLA type in this cohort and an independent roughly 350-donor cohort. The ex vivo response was dominated by HLA-C-restricted CMV-specific TCR beta clonotypes, and the single most frequent clonotype in two of eight donors was supplied by these HLA-C-restricted clonotypes.

The sample's treatment or condition, from its label and the paper: in vitro stimulation with specific CMV peptide epitopes to enrich CMV-specific T cells. The clonotype originates from a human donor in good health (CMV status not recorded). Some clones in this sample may be carry-over from other donors' samples. The chain uses TRBV6-5 and TRBJ2-7; the D gene assignment is ambiguous. The sequenced sample was cultured PBMCs, obtained from culture after CMV antigen stimulation. The nucleotides are TGTGCCAGCACAAGGGCCCCTTCCGGCTCCTACGAGCAGTACTTC. Translated, it gives CASTRAPSGSYEQYF.